The sequence of this TCR beta chain was determined in a study of shared clonotypes between healthy human individuals (dated by TCRdb to 2020 to 2022). Study-level background: Three men and two women, aged 18 to 49 years, made up the cohort. Per donor, three plates each were used for CD4 naive and CD4 memory, two for CD8 naive, and one for CD8 memory. To estimate repertoire size and how much clonotype sharing occurs between individuals, the study deeply sequenced the blood TCR repertoires of a handful of healthy adults. To increase sequencing depth and limit assay-specific biases, different laboratories used diverse techniques to prepare libraries and sequence TCR repertoires. Each donor's leukapheresis produced roughly between roughly 0.9 and 9 billion PBMCs. Beyond this particular receptor, the publication reports: Sampling was limited to blood, and TCR repertoires in tissue likely differ from TCR repertoires in blood. Compared with non-shared clonotypes, the clonotypes found in all four sorted-subset donors had higher generation probabilities. The small number of donors limited the genetic and exposure-history diversity represented. Even with the large sequencing depth, rarefaction of the sorted-subset datasets indicated that sequencing was incomplete. Across several donors, approximately 4.9% of naive CD4, roughly 3.5% of naive CD8, 2.3% of memory CD4, and over 0.35% of memory CD8 clonotypes were shared. Naive subsets generally had larger estimated clonotype richness than memory subsets did. Based on pairwise subsampling, the degree of clonotype sharing among donors was expected to be affected by sequencing depth.

Donors were healthy HIV-negative adults with no recently reported acute infections or vaccinations. Only Caucasian adults living in Nashville, Tennessee, USA were represented among the donors. CD4+ T cells were enriched by magnetic negative selection, after which naive cells were positively selected on CD45RA and the negative fraction was taken as the memory subset. Blood was obtained by leukapheresis, after which PBMCs were separated by Ficoll-Histopaque density gradient centrifugation and cryopreserved in liquid nitrogen vapor phase. Analytical flow cytometry was used to check the purity and quantity of every magnetically sorted T cell population. From each sorted fraction, genomic DNA was isolated and quantified by UV absorbance on a Nanodrop 2000c. Notes on this clone: Its antigen is still unknown. One base away there is no much larger clone; base qualities are not given. Other DNA sequences within the sample encode an identical CDR3.

Using the deep immunoSEQ assay, TCR CDR3 regions were amplified from genomic DNA by multiplex PCR. Extracted genomic DNA from each cell subset was spread evenly across all wells of several immunoSEQ 96-well plates, with each plate serving as a replicate. For sorted subsets, 150 to 200 ng genomic DNA, equal to approximately 30,000 T cell genomes, was loaded into each replicate PCR. Purified libraries were quantified with a Qubit 3.0 fluorometer, sized on a Bioanalyzer 2100, and re-quantified with the KAPA Library Quantification kit. Every immunoSEQ 96-well plate was sequenced on a dedicated single-read 150-cycle Illumina NextSeq 550 flow cell. The paper's data handling went like this. Because the immunoSEQ output held only junctional sequences and lacked quality scores, the filtering could not match the filtering applied to full-length reads. To assign V/J genes and CDR3, sequences were annotated using PyIR, a Python wrapper for IgBLAST v1.9, with IMGT germline references. Reads with weak V/J assignments (E-value above 1e-6), missing CDR3, stop codons, out-of-frame junctions, or ambiguous translated residues were removed. V3J clonotypes were defined as sequences sharing an identical inferred V gene, J gene, and CDR3 amino acid sequence. To compute the percentage overlap between repertoires, the number of shared unique clonotypes was divided by the size of the smaller repertoire. Richness of each repertoire was evaluated using RTK rarefaction, the Chao1 estimator, and Recon v2.1 estimates of unobserved clonotypes. Generation probabilities were computed with OLGA for all TCRbeta clonotypes obtained by the gDNA method from several donors. TCRdb holds this immuneACCESS table with in-frame rearrangements only. Some clones are missing; in checked studies, unresolved V genes explain under half, and the rest has no known cause. V and J calls and clone size come straight from that table; D and trimming were deduced from the DNA. Within this sample are fewer than 3 million clones, with around 92% of them counted one time only. 0.37% of the sample goes to the ten largest clones.

The CDR3 measures 13 amino acids from cysteine to phenylalanine. The entry retains the CDR3 DNA only, 39 bases that are in frame from base 1. Reading the germline V gene gives CDR1 MDHEN and CDR2 SYDVKM. Trimming costs V 3 bases and J 4 bases, and their ends lie 10 bases apart. Sequencing was carried out using naive CD4+ T cells from PBMCs. This sample's cell subset or site label indicates: CD45RA+ positively selected. This receptor was identified in a man aged 18 to 30 in good health. Some clones in this sample may be carry-over from other donors' samples. The chain uses TRBV28 and TRBJ2-7, with TRBD1 as a weak D call on 5 bases. The CDR3 region: CASSLGPTYEQYF. The base sequence is TGTGCCAGCAGTTTGGGGCCGACATACGAGCAGTACTTC.